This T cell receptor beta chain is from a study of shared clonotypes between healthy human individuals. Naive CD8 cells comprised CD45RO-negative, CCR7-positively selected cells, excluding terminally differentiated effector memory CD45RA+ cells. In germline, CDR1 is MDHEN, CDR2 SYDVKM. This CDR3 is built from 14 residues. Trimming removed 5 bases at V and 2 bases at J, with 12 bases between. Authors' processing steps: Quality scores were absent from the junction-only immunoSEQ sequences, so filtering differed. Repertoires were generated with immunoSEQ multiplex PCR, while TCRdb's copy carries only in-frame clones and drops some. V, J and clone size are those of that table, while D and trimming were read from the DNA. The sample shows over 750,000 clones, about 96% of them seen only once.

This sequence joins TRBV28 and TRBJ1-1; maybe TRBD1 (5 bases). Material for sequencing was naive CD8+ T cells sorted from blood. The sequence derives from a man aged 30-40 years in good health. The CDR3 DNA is TGTGCCAGCAGTCGGGACGGACTCAACACTGAAGCTTTCTTT. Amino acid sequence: CASSRDGLNTEAFF. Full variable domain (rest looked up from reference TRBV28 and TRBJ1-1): DVKVTQSSRYLVKRTGEKVFLECVQDMDHENMFWYRQDPGLGLRLIYFSYDVKMKEKGDIPEGYSVSREKKERFSLILESASTNQTSMYLCASSRDGLNTEAFFGQGTRLTVV.